This T cell receptor beta chain was retrieved from a study of radiotherapy plus CTLA-4 blockade in lung cancer. Findings and limits, study-wide: Interferon-beta, together with early blood T cell clone dynamics, reportedly best predicted response. In blood, after radiotherapy plus ipilimumab, tumor-derived TCR clones expanded.

Produced via immunoSEQ multiplex PCR; TCRdb's table is partial and in-frame only. The sample has under 65,000 clones; approximately 80% are singletons. Concerning this clone: Antigen specificity is unknown.

The germline gives CDR1 SGHRS, CDR2 YFSETQ. CDR3 length: 14 amino acids. V lost 7 bases and J lost 8; bases outside the gene matches: 8. The sequencing used peripheral blood, collected from a patient treated with radiotherapy plus ipilimumab. The chain links TRBV5-1 to TRBJ1-6; 8 nucleotides match TRBD1. This receptor was obtained from a human donor with non-small cell lung cancer whose response to radiotherapy plus ipilimumab could not be evaluated. CDR3 residues: CASGERQGHSPLHF. The CDR3 DNA follows: TGCGCCAGCGGCGAGAGACAGGGGCATTCACCCCTCCACTTT.